The source of this T cell receptor beta chain is a study of regulatory T cells in long-lasting Graves disease. This CDR3 contains 14 residues. The V end lost 6 bases, the J end lost 8 bases, and 16 bases lay between the germline ends. CDR1 and CDR2 from the germline V gene are MNHNS and SASEGT. Through Arm-PCR of CDR3 regions and iRepertoire HTBI primers, TCR beta libraries were built. TCRdb itself ran the multiplex PCR reads through MiXCR, one entry per CDR3 protein. The table has 420,000 or so distinct CDR3 sequences, around a quarter seen once. This clonotype came up many times. Documented time point: persistent/refractory GD, antithyroid drugs over 5 years with positive TRAb. Making the TCR library involved RNA that had been extracted from PBMCs.

The origin of this receptor is a female donor with Graves disease. This specimen was peripheral blood mononuclear cells (PBMCs), taken when the disease was refractory, from a patient treated with antithyroid drugs. The rearrangement uses TRBV6-1 and TRBJ1-4; D unclear. CDR3 amino acids: CASRPGRVFEKLFF. The CDR3 coding sequence is TGTGCCAGCAGGCCGGGAAGGGTTTTCGAAAAACTGTTTTTT.